One and the same sample provided the 32 T cell receptor beta chains below, sequenced in a study of T cells in women clearing cervical HPV infection. The assay was immunoSEQ multiplex PCR, and TCRdb's table has in-frame clones only and misses some. The sample spans around 30,000 clones; the ten largest clones claim about 23%. Sequencing input: blood buffy coat. Every receptor here comes from a woman aged 18 to 69 with a cervical HPV16 infection that either progressed to CIN3+ or cleared (not recorded which).

Note on this clone: Sequencing ends 3 residues short of the CDR3 end; the germline J gene provides the rest. The chain has TRBV2 and TRBJ2-1; 9 bases agree with TRBD2. V was clipped by 10 bases and J by 8 bases; unmatched bases: 18. The CDR3 spans 16 residues. Per the germline V gene, CDR1 is SNHLY and CDR2 is FYNNEI. Partial CDR3 DNA: TGTGCCACTATATCTGGCATAGCGGGAGTTGGCTATGAG. Amino acids: CATISGIAGVGYE. The entire CDR3 protein is CATISGIAGVGYEQFF.

This clone is labeled medium-sized based on frequency. The read ends 3 residues before the CDR3 terminus; that terminus is restored from the germline J gene. This chain connects TRBV18 to TRBJ2-3; a possible D gene is TRBD2 (6 bases). Germline CDR1 reads KGHSH; CDR2 reads LQKENI. V was pared by 4 bases and J by 2 bases, with 7 bases between. The CDR3 covers 13 residues. Partial CDR3 DNA: TGTGCCAGCTCACTAGCGGACACAGATACG. Translation: CASSLADTDT. The full CDR3 reads CASSLADTDTQYF. Using reference TRBV18 and TRBJ2-3 for the parts outside the CDR3, the full variable domain is NAGVMQNPRHLVRRRGQEARLRCSPMKGHSHVYWYRQLPEEGLKFMVYLQKENIIDESGMPKERFSAEFPKEGPSILRIQQVVRGDSAAYFCASSLADTDTQYFGPGTRLTVL.

For this clone: The read is 3 residues too short to cover the CDR3 end, so that end is filled in from the germline J gene. The chain combines TRBV7-2 with TRBJ1-6; 7 bases fit TRBD1. The CDR3 totals 18 residues. The germline gives CDR1 SGHTA, CDR2 FQGNSA. After removal of 0 bases from V and 6 bases from J, the junction contained 11 bases not matched to a gene. The CDR3 reads CASSLASGGLGGNSPLHF. The CDR3 bases that were read are TGTGCCAGCAGCTTAGCTTCAGGGGGTTTAGGGGGTAATTCACCC.

In the case of this clone: The DNA ends 3 residues before the CDR3 does, and the rest of the CDR3 is filled in from the germline J gene. The J gene is TRBJ1-6, the V gene TRBV18, with D possibly TRBD1 on 6 matching bases. The CDR3 covers 14 residues. Germline CDR1 reads KGHSH; CDR2 reads LQKENI. V was shortened by 3 bases and J by 8 bases, with 11 bases between the two germline ends. The CDR3 region is CASSPVPGDSPLHF. The CDR3 bases that were read are TGTGCCAGCTCACCCGTGCCAGGGGATTCACCC.

As for this clone: The CDR3 extends 3 residues past the end of the read, so its final part is completed from the germline J gene. This chain links TRBV10-3 with TRBJ1-2; D not certain. Trimming stripped 0 bases from V and 0 bases from J, with 11 bases between. Germline-derived CDR1 and CDR2 are ENHRY and SYGVKD. The CDR3 has 16 amino acids. CDR3 in amino acids: CAISESAGDTNYGYTF. CDR3 DNA (partial): TGTGCCATCAGTGAGTCGGCAGGAGATACTAACTATGGC.

In regard to this clone: From the germline J gene comes the end of the CDR3, since the read stops 3 residues before it. The chain is built from TRBV28 and TRBJ1-2; TRBD1 matches 10 bases. In germline, CDR1 is MDHEN, CDR2 SYDVKM. This CDR3 comprises 13 residues. CDR3 sequence reads: CASSQGQGNGYTF. The DNA read from the CDR3 is TGTGCCAGCAGCCAGGGACAGGGGAACGGC.

Concerning this clone itself: The read gets to within 3 residues of the CDR3 end, and the germline J gene fills in the rest. The rearrangement uses TRBV19 and TRBJ2-1, with 11 positions matching TRBD2. The CDR3 runs to 15 residues. The V gene's germline CDR1 is LNHDA and CDR2 SQIVND (reference sequence). The V gene end was trimmed by 2 bases and the J gene end by 7 bases; junction bases not matched to a gene: 4. CDR3: CASSITSGGGNEQFF. Incomplete CDR3 DNA: TGTGCCAGTAGTATAACTAGCGGGGGTGGGAATGAG.

A word on this clone: The CDR3 is cut off 3 residues early in the read; its end comes from the germline J gene. This chain connects TRBV11-3 to TRBJ2-7, with 7 bases identical to TRBD1. This CDR3 is built from 13 residues. From germline, CDR1 is SGHNT and CDR2 YENEEA. V dropped 2 bases and J dropped 6; count of bases not matched to a gene: 4. The DNA read from the CDR3 is TGTGCCAGCAGCTTACGGGACAGTTTCGAG. Amino acids: CASSLRDSFE. The whole CDR3 region reads CASSLRDSFEQYF.

Comment on this clone: The read finishes 3 residues shy of the CDR3 end, and the germline J gene is used to complete it. The J gene is TRBJ1-5, the V gene TRBV6-1; TRBD1 is a possible D gene (6 bases). The CDR3 sequence is 14 residues long. Germline V lookup: CDR1 MNHNS, CDR2 SASEGT. V was shortened by 1 base and J by 5 bases, with 9 bases between the two germline ends. The CDR3 loop reads CASSEGAGDQPQHF. The sequenced part of the CDR3 DNA is TGTGCCAGCAGTGAAGGGGCAGGGGATCAGCCC.

On this clone itself: Read coverage stops 3 residues before the CDR3 terminus; the germline J gene supplies the remainder. The V gene is TRBV5-1, the J gene TRBJ1-2, with D maybe TRBD1 (5 bases). Germline V gene lookup returns CDR1 SGHRS and CDR2 YFSETQ. This CDR3 is built from 15 residues. Trimming took 0 bases from V and 4 from J, leaving 13 bases between them. This CDR3 is CASSLDGGGSYGYTF. CDR3 DNA (partial): TGCGCCAGCAGCTTGGATGGCGGGGGATCCTATGGC.

Remarks on this clone: The CDR3 end is not reached by the read, which stops 3 residues before it; the germline J gene fills it in. The gene calls are TRBV6-1 and TRBJ2-4; 7 bases match TRBD2. CDR1 is MNHNS, CDR2 SASEGT, per germline. J lost 0 bases, V lost 0 bases, and 5 bases had no gene match. The CDR3 is made up of 17 amino acids. The CDR3 protein is CASSEAAGGVAKNIQYF. The DNA read from the CDR3 is TGTGCCAGCAGTGAAGCGGCTGGGGGGGTAGCCAAAAACATT.

Concerning this clone: The read halts 3 residues ahead of the CDR3 end, with the missing end drawn from the germline J gene. This chain uses TRBV19 with TRBJ1-4; TRBD1 aligns across 9 bases. Germline V gives CDR1 LNHDA, CDR2 SQIVND (reference sequence). With V trimmed by 4 bases and J by 8 bases, 5 bases remained unmatched. This CDR3 is 14 amino acids long. The CDR3 DNA, read in part, is TGTGCCAGTAGTAGGACAGGGGTGAGGGAAAAA. Its protein is CASSRTGVREK. The whole CDR3 sequence is CASSRTGVREKLFF.

Remarks on this clone: The CDR3 end is not reached by the read, which stops 3 residues before it; the germline J gene fills it in. This rearrangement joins TRBV12-5 to TRBJ2-1; possibly TRBD1 for D (7 bases). The CDR3 is 17 amino acids. V lost 2 bases, J lost 5 bases, and 19 bases lay in between. Germline values: CDR1 LGHNT, CDR2 FRNRAP. CDR3 bases read: TGTGCTAGTGGTTTGATTCGAACAGGGGAGGACCACAATGAG. Amino acid sequence: CASGLIRTGEDHNE. The CDR3, in full, reads CASGLIRTGEDHNEQFF.

Concerning this clone itself: The read is 3 residues too short to cover the CDR3 end, so that end is filled in from the germline J gene. The chain couples TRBV5-1 to TRBJ2-1; D may be TRBD2 (6 bases). Germline assignment: CDR1 SGHRS and CDR2 YFSETQ. This CDR3 spans 15 amino acids. The V end lost 5 bases, the J end lost 5 bases, and 17 bases lay between the germline ends. The CDR3 region is CASSILAGSDNEQFF. The CDR3 bases that were read are TGCGCCAGCAGTATCCTTGCGGGATCCGACAATGAG.

Turning to this clone: Read coverage stops 3 residues before the CDR3 terminus; the germline J gene supplies the remainder. This rearrangement joins TRBV30 to TRBJ1-2; tentatively, D is TRBD1 (6 bases). The germline V gene encodes CDR1 GTSNPN and CDR2 SVGIG (reference sequence). CDR3 length: 12 residues. The CDR3 sequence: CAWSSQGNDYTF. Partial CDR3 DNA: TGTGCCTGGAGTTCACAGGGCAACGAC.

Comments on this clone: The CDR3 goes on 3 residues after the read ends, and that part is filled in from the germline J gene. The chain joins TRBV10-1 to TRBJ2-7; D might be TRBD2 (5 bases). Germline V gives CDR1 WNHNN, CDR2 SYGVQD (reference sequence). The CDR3 contains 14 residues. Trimming cost V 7 bases and J 3 bases, with 16 bases left between them. The CDR3: CASMLIAPNYEQYF. The CDR3 bases that were read are TGCGCCAGCATGCTTATAGCGCCAAACTACGAG.

Details on this clone: The read finishes 3 residues shy of the CDR3 end, and the germline J gene is used to complete it. Other DNA sequences in this specimen translate into the identical CDR3. This chain joins TRBV5-1 and TRBJ2-5; weak D call: TRBD2 (6 bases). This CDR3 has 16 amino acids. CDR1 and CDR2 (germline): SGHRS, YFSETQ. Trimming removed 7 bases at V and 1 base at J, with 20 bases between. The sequenced part of the CDR3 DNA is TGCGCCAGCGCTGGGGGGACTCCTGTCCCCCAAGAGACC. Translation gives CASAGGTPVPQET. The full CDR3 protein reads CASAGGTPVPQETQYF.

In regard to this clone: The DNA ends 3 residues before the CDR3 does, and the rest of the CDR3 is filled in from the germline J gene. The J gene is TRBJ1-2, the V gene TRBV11-1; D possibly corresponds to TRBD1 (5 bases). Germline CDR1 is SGHAT and CDR2 is FQDESV (reference sequence). This CDR3 region has 15 residues. The sequenced part of the CDR3 DNA is TGTGCCAGCAGCTCTAGACAGAGCTCCTACAATGAC. This sequence encodes CASSSRQSSYND. The whole CDR3 sequence reads CASSSRQSSYNDYTF. Combining the CDR3 with reference TRBV11-1 and TRBJ1-2 gives the whole variable domain EAEVAQSPRYKITEKSQAVAFWCDPISGHATLYWYRQILGQGPELLVQFQDESVVDDSQLPKDRFSAERLKGVDSTLKIQPAELGDSAMYLCASSSRQSSYNDYTFGSGTRLTVV.

Concerning this clone itself: The read ends 3 residues early relative to the CDR3; the germline J gene fills the gap. The chain recombines TRBV27 with TRBJ2-7; 11 bases agree with TRBD1. Trimming removed 8 bases from V and 2 bases from J; junction bases left unmatched: 8. The germline CDR1 and CDR2 sequences are MNHEY and SMNVEV (reference sequence). The CDR3 is 15 residues long. The CDR3 loop reads CASWNPGQGAYEQYF. The part of the CDR3 DNA that was read is TGTGCCAGCTGGAATCCGGGACAGGGGGCCTACGAG.

Note on this clone: Read coverage stops 3 residues before the CDR3 terminus; the germline J gene supplies the remainder. Other DNA sequences in the sample encode the same CDR3. The V gene is TRBV19, the J gene TRBJ2-3; D gene unclear. Trimming pared 3 bases from V and 3 bases from J, leaving 10 bases between. Germline CDR1 LNHDA, CDR2 SQIVND (reference sequence). This CDR3 comprises 14 residues. The CDR3 region is CASSISTSTDTQYF. The sequenced part of the CDR3 DNA is TGTGCCAGTAGTATTTCAACTTCGACAGATACG.

As to this clone: The sequence runs out 3 residues before the end of the CDR3; the remainder is reconstructed from the germline J gene. The rearrangement uses TRBV6-4 and TRBJ2-2; D possibly corresponds to TRBD2 (6 bases). Trimming took off 6 bases at V and 2 bases at J, with 10 bases between the two ends. CDR3 length: 14 amino acids. The V gene's germline CDR1 is MRHNA and CDR2 SNTAGT. The covered CDR3 bases are TGTGCCAGCAGACTTAGCGGAAACACCGGGGAG. Protein sequence: CASRLSGNTGE. The entire CDR3 protein reads CASRLSGNTGELFF.

Concerning this clone itself: The sequence runs out 3 residues before the end of the CDR3; the remainder is reconstructed from the germline J gene. The V gene is TRBV5-1, the J gene TRBJ1-1, with 9 positions matching TRBD1. Germline CDR1 reads SGHRS; CDR2 reads YFSETQ. This CDR3 spans 14 amino acids. The ends lost 4 bases at V and 1 base at J; junction bases unmatched: 2. The CDR3 reads CASSGDRENTEAFF. Incomplete CDR3 DNA: TGCGCCAGCAGCGGGGACAGGGAGAACACTGAA.

As to this clone: The CDR3 is cut off 3 residues early in the read; its end comes from the germline J gene. The gene calls are TRBV7-9 and TRBJ1-2, with 7 bases aligning to TRBD1. Per germline, CDR1 SEHNR and CDR2 FQNEAQ (reference sequence). Trimming took 1 base from V and 6 from J; bases not matched to a gene: 2. The CDR3 is 13 residues long. CDR3 DNA (partial): TGTGCCAGCAGCTTAGTCGACAGGGATGGC. Translated: CASSLVDRDG. The full CDR3 sequence reads CASSLVDRDGYTF. The complete variable domain, with remaining parts taken from reference TRBV7-9 and TRBJ1-2, reads DTGVSQNPRHKITKRGQNVTFRCDPISEHNRLYWYRQTLGQGPEFLTYFQNEAQLEKSRLLSDRFSAERPKGSFSTLEIQRTEQGDSAMYLCASSLVDRDGYTFGSGTRLTVV.

In regard to this clone: The sequenced fragment ends 3 residues before the CDR3 boundary, so the rest is inferred from the germline J gene. The V call is TRBV5-1, the J call TRBJ2-7; weak D call: TRBD1 (6 bases). The CDR3 is 16 residues long. Germline assignment: CDR1 SGHRS and CDR2 YFSETQ. V lost 4 bases and J 0 bases, leaving 17 bases between the germline ends. The CDR3 DNA, read in part, is TGCGCCAGCAGCCTCTACAGGGATCCCAACTCCTACGAG. Translation gives CASSLYRDPNSYE. The entire CDR3 protein reads CASSLYRDPNSYEQYF. Full variable domain (missing parts from reference TRBV5-1 and TRBJ2-7): KAGVTQTPRYLIKTRGQQVTLSCSPISGHRSVSWYQQTPGQGLQFLFEYFSETQRNKGNFPGRFSGRQFSNSRSEMNVSTLELGDSALYLCASSLYRDPNSYEQYFGPGTRLTVT.

Turning to this clone: The read comes to an end 3 residues before the CDR3 does, leaving the germline J gene to fill in the end. The chain couples TRBV30 to TRBJ2-2; tentatively, D is TRBD2 (6 bases). The CDR3 length is 14 residues. Trimming cost V 4 bases and J 5 bases, with 14 bases left between them. Germline lookup yields CDR1 GTSNPN and CDR2 SVGIG (reference sequence). The covered CDR3 bases are TGTGCCTGGAAAACTAGCTTCGGGACCGGGGAG. Translating gives CAWKTSFGTGE. From start to end, the CDR3 is CAWKTSFGTGELFF.

As regards this clone: The read ends 3 residues before the CDR3 terminus; that terminus is restored from the germline J gene. The V gene is TRBV19, the J gene TRBJ1-2, with D perhaps matching TRBD1 (5 bases). There are 13 residues in the CDR3. The germline V gene encodes CDR1 LNHDA and CDR2 SQIVND (reference sequence). The part of the CDR3 DNA that was read is TGTGCCAGCTCCGGGACTAGCAGTTTAGAC. Its translation is CASSGTSSLD. Given in full, the CDR3 is CASSGTSSLDYTF.

Turning to this clone: The DNA ends 3 residues before the CDR3 does, and the rest of the CDR3 is filled in from the germline J gene. This sequence joins TRBV29-1 and TRBJ2-1, with 7 bases aligning to TRBD1. CDR3 length: 14 amino acids. V shed 2 bases and J 4 bases; nucleotides not matched to a gene: 5. Germline assignment: CDR1 SQVTM and CDR2 ANQGSEA. The CDR3 is CSVERQGSYNEQFF. The CDR3 bases that were read are TGCAGCGTTGAACGACAGGGTTCATACAATGAG.

Regarding this clone: The observed sequence ends 3 residues before the CDR3 terminus, with the missing tail filled in from the germline J gene. The V gene is TRBV11-1, the J gene TRBJ1-1; D may be TRBD1 (6 bases). In germline, CDR1 is SGHAT, CDR2 FQDESV (reference sequence). Trimming took 5 bases from V and 4 from J, leaving 14 bases between them. This CDR3 spans 14 amino acids. CDR3 DNA, as far as it was read: TGTGCCAGCAGCCGGGAACAGGGAGTCACTGAA. This codes for CASSREQGVTE. The whole CDR3 region reads CASSREQGVTEAFF.

On this clone itself: The read ends 3 residues early relative to the CDR3; the germline J gene fills the gap. J is TRBJ2-5 and V is TRBV2; the D is unclear. Trimming took 7 bases from V and 2 from J, leaving 2 bases between them. Germline V gives CDR1 SNHLY, CDR2 FYNNEI. The CDR3 is 10 residues long. The CDR3 DNA, read in part, is TGTGCCAGCACACAAGAGACC. This codes for CASTQET. In full, the CDR3 reads CASTQETQYF. The full variable domain, rest sourced from reference TRBV2 and TRBJ2-5, is EPEVTQTPSHQVTQMGQEVILRCVPISNHLYFYWYRQILGQKVEFLVSFYNNEISEKSEIFDDQFSVERPDGSNFTLKIRSTKLEDSAMYFCASTQETQYFGPGTRLLVL.

Worth noting for this clone: The CDR3 end lies 3 residues beyond the end of the read and is filled in from the germline J gene. This chain uses TRBV18 with TRBJ1-2, with D unresolved. CDR1 and CDR2 from the germline V gene are KGHSH and LQKENI. This CDR3 is 15 amino acids long. The CDR3 reads CASSPFAGGEANYTF. The CDR3 bases that were read are TGTGCCAGCTCACCGTTCGCGGGAGGAGAGGCTAAC.

The DNA read from the CDR3 is TGTGCCTGGAGACCAGGACAGGGACCCAGGTCACCC. Residues: CAWRPGQGPRSP. The entire CDR3 protein reads CAWRPGQGPRSPLHF. This chain connects TRBV30 to TRBJ1-6; 8 bases agree with TRBD1. The missing CDR3 end, 3 residues past where the read stops, is filled in from the germline J gene. The J segment lost 10 bases and the V segment lost 3 bases, leaving 11 bases of the junction unmatched. Germline V lookup: CDR1 GTSNPN, CDR2 SVGIG (reference sequence). The CDR3 runs to 15 residues.

A word on this clone: The read finishes 3 residues shy of the CDR3 end, and the germline J gene is used to complete it. The chain carries TRBV30 and TRBJ2-5; 12 nucleotides line up with TRBD2. Germline CDR1 and CDR2: GTSNPN and SVGIG (reference sequence). The V gene end was trimmed by 0 bases and the J gene end by 4 bases; junction bases not matched to a gene: 3. The CDR3 is 15 residues long. CDR3 DNA, as far as it was read: TGTGCCTGGAGTGTACAGGGACTAGCGGGAGAGACC. It yields the protein CAWSVQGLAGET. The complete CDR3 protein is CAWSVQGLAGETQYF.